This section outlines one T cell receptor beta chain sequence together with its context. The target of this receptor is not known. No much larger clonotype is one base removed from it; base qualities were not supplied. The library relied on the immunoSEQ multiplex PCR assay. For the multiplex PCR, a mixture combining 60 forward primers for TCR Vbeta segments and 13 reverse primers for TCR Jbeta segments was used. The CDR3 region of rearranged TCR beta genes was amplified from genomic DNA by a multiplex PCR assay. The Illumina HiSeq System was used to sequence the amplified TCR beta libraries as 87-base-pair reads. Under the source paper's analysis protocol: Across the 670 or so repertoires, a later analysis counted around 80 million unique TCR beta chains, roughly 11 million of which were shared by at least two donors. Raw reads were error-corrected and collapsed into unique sequences with a nearest-neighbor algorithm that merged closely related sequences to remove PCR and sequencing errors. CDR3 sequences were aligned to IMGT reference sequences to assign V, D and J gene segments. Each retained sequence needed at least a six-nucleotide match to both a V gene segment and a J gene segment. A rearrangement counted as productive if the CDR3 had no stop codons and remained in frame with V and J, and every other rearrangement counted as non-productive. CDR3 was defined according to IMGT convention as the region running from the second conserved V-encoded cysteine to the conserved J-encoded phenylalanine. In an earlier analysis of around 600 of the donors, sequences lacking an unambiguous match to a single V gene segment were excluded. An earlier analysis of a few hundred of the donors called V segments functional above 56.7% productive rearrangements and segregating when the between-donor standard deviation exceeded 5%. A statistical classification framework was built to diagnose cytomegalovirus status from the catalog of TCR beta chain sequences. V and J gene assignment, in a later analysis, came from comparing TCR nucleotide sequences with IMGT/GENE-DB human TR gene sequences. In a later analysis, CDR3 sequences and most-parsimonious VDJ recombination scenarios were assigned using the TCRdist pipeline. In a later analysis, every TCR beta chain was defined by the combination of its CDR3 amino acid sequence and its V-gene family, and reads without a unique V-gene family were dropped. To address suspected cross-contamination and a sequencing artifact, a later analysis removed several hundred highly shared, low-generation-probability nucleotide sequences. A later analysis calculated a clonal expansion index for each public chain from normalized within-repertoire ranks of inferred template counts. In a later analysis, generation probabilities were computed using a VDJ recombination model fitted to out-of-frame rearrangements, and the results were checked against IGoR. In a later analysis, TCR-TCR, TCR-HLA and TCR-CMV co-occurrence was scored with hypergeometric tests, and a repertoire-size bias correction was applied to TCR pairs. To estimate false discovery rates, a later analysis permuted the HLA or CMV assignments 20 times. A later analysis grouped co-occurring TCRs with DBSCAN, adding TCRdist sequence similarity when clustering within HLA-allele-positive subsets. Co-occurrence clustering excluded repertoires with fewer than 30,000 or more than 120,000 public chains, plus five with anomalous nucleotide sharing. This is the immuneACCESS table as TCRdb keeps it, with only in-frame sequences that have V and J called. A part of the clones is gone; compared with another copy, unresolved V genes explain less than half, and the rest is unexplained. V, J and clone size derive from that table, while D and trimming were established from the DNA sequence. Here the sample has hundreds of thousands of clones; about 90% occur a single time. About 2% of the sample rests with the top ten.

Including the terminal cysteine and phenylalanine, the CDR3 comprises 17 residues. Only CDR3 DNA is held: 51 bases, read in frame from base 1. The germline V gene gives CDR1 as SGHRS and CDR2 as YFSETQ. The junction shows trimming of 4 bases on V and 0 bases on J, and the gene matches do not reach 10 bases of it. This sample was taken from a study of cytomegalovirus exposure and HLA in healthy donors listed by TCRdb under 2017. Broadly, across the study: In an earlier analysis of around 540 of the donors, approximately 260 Gb of sequence data and 100 million or so unique TCR beta sequences from about 179 million T cells were reported. In addition to the first cohort of hundreds of subjects, a separate validation cohort of 100 to 150 different subjects was used. A later genetic analysis took genome-wide SNP genotypes for about three fifths of the roughly 700 donors and used that subset as a discovery cohort. Every repertoire in the discovery cohort had been generated on one and the same sequencing platform. The study used immunosequencing to profile the T cell repertoires of 666 subjects and linked those repertoires to cytomegalovirus serostatus. HLA typing covered class I and class II loci at four-digit resolution. The genetic ancestry cluster associated with self-reported Caucasian donors included 81% of the 300 to 400 genotyped donors. Roughly 300 gigabases of sequencing data and around 87 million unique TCR sequences were included in an early release covering 550 to 800 HLA-typed donors. High-throughput TCR immunosequencing, statistical association of individual TCRs with disease status, and machine learning were combined to predict cytomegalovirus infection status. Five DR-DQ haplotypes were treated as single units for association and clustering because of strong linkage in the cohort. In an earlier analysis of 587 of the donors, high-throughput TCR beta sequencing was used to judge whether each TCR beta V gene segment behaved as functional or pseudogenic. The study was designed to test whether signatures of past pathogen exposure could be identified by cataloging public T cell receptors. Alongside the repertoire data, information on donor age, sex, ethnicity and CMV serostatus was compiled. Typing coverage differed by locus: A, B, C, DRB1 and DQB1 were typed in about 629-630 donors, DQA1 in 500 to 550, DPA1 in 600 to 610, and DPB1 in roughly 470. Across 398 genotyped donors of the cohort, an average of about 220,000 unique TCR beta nucleotide sequences per donor were sequenced, and around 20% of those sequences were non-productive. Rather than drawing on any new phenotypic data, the later analysis identified candidate immune exposures from TCR beta sequences and the way those sequences occurred across donors. A later analysis re-examined previously published TCR beta repertoires from more than 550 donors and added high-resolution HLA genotyping to investigate patterns of TCR occurrence.

The cohort was made up of 666 healthy bone marrow donors. Cohort members were all nominally healthy when sampled, although unrecorded immune exposures were likely present. The donor tested CMV seronegative and was one of the 352 seronegative cohort members. Every donor gave a peripheral blood sample, and the peripheral blood mononuclear cells from that sample were used for TCR beta sequencing. Genomic DNA was extracted from the blood cell samples with the Qiagen DNeasy Blood Extraction Kit. The research as a whole found: A later genetic analysis reported fewer N-insertions in productive TCRs among donors in an Asian-associated ancestry cluster than the 666-donor mean. It was suggested by the authors that the approach could potentially be generalized to other disease states and immunological phenotypes. Compared with equally common non-associated chains, HLA-associated TCR beta chains in a later analysis were more clonally expanded and had lower generation probabilities. A group of highly shared sequence variants was considered likely to be a technical artifact of the sequencing pipeline. Assigning TCR associations to individual alleles was difficult when HLA alleles, especially DR and DQ, strongly co-occurred. A further reported finding was that TCR beta sequences accurately predicted the HLA-A and HLA-B alleles for most subjects in the first cohort. Linkage disequilibrium might explain the correlated functional status among segregating V segments, but an unknown experimental factor could not be excluded. A total of 164 TCR beta chains were listed by the study as associated with cytomegalovirus. Some IMGT-functional V segments, including TRBV6-2 and TRBV6-3, could not be distinguished by the 87-base-pair reads and were therefore excluded. In both the original and validation cohorts, the classifier was reported to diagnose cytomegalovirus status with high specificity and sensitivity. At a false discovery rate of 0.05, a later analysis linked some 18,000 TCR beta sequences to specific HLA alleles. For the cohort, immune exposure information was limited to CMV serostatus. In a later analysis, TCR association rates were found to vary across HLA loci, with the most associated TCRs seen for DRB1 alleles and the fewest for HLA-C alleles. Because HLA typing was unavailable for some donors at each locus, only the typed subset was used in association tests. While some public TCRs were present in many individuals, most TCR sequences turned up only very rarely across donors. A later analysis reported that several top co-occurrence clusters appeared linked to parvovirus B19, influenza, CMV and Epstein-Barr virus. In an earlier analysis of approximately 590 of the donors, most TCR beta V segments appeared in productive rearrangements about 87% or about 30% of the time, broadly matching IMGT annotations. In a later genetic analysis, a missense DCLRE1C variant was associated with V-gene and J-gene trimming of TCR beta chains, and the association was replicated in an independent cohort. About 17 rarely observed V segments, including chromosome 9 orphons, were excluded from the earlier analysis of a few hundred of the donors because counts were too low. Sequencing depth was assumed to be roughly uniform across donors in the presence/absence analyses, though that assumption may not hold. A few of the identified cytomegalovirus-associated TCR beta chains were confirmed in vitro to be specific for cytomegalovirus antigens. According to a later analysis, most CMV-associated TCR beta chains appeared to be HLA-restricted, and the HLA associations seemed to be driven largely by CMV exposure. In this cohort, only TCR beta chains were sequenced, and detectable features were limited by the absence of alpha or paired-chain data.

The sequence was collected from a woman aged 18-35 years in good health and CMV-seronegative. Source material: PBMCs. In this chain, TRBV5-1 is recombined with TRBJ1-3, and TRBD1 matches 7 of the central bases. The CDR3 protein is CASSLRTGTISGNTIYF. The DNA sequence reads TGCGCCAGCAGCCTCAGGACAGGAACTATCTCTGGAAACACCATATATTTT.